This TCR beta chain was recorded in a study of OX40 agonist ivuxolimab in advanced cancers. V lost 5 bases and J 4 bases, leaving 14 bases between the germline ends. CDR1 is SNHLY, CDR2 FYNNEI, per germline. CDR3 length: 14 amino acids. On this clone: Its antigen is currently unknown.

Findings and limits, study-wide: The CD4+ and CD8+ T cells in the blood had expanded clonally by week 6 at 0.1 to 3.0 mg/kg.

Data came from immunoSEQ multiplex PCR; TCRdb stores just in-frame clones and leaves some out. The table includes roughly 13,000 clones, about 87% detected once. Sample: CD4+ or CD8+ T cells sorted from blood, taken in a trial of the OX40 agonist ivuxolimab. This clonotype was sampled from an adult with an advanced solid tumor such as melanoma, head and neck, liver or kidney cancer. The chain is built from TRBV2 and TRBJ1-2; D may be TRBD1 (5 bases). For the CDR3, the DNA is TGTGCCAGCAGTCCCTCGGGACCCACCTATGGCTACACCTTC. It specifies CASSPSGPTYGYTF.